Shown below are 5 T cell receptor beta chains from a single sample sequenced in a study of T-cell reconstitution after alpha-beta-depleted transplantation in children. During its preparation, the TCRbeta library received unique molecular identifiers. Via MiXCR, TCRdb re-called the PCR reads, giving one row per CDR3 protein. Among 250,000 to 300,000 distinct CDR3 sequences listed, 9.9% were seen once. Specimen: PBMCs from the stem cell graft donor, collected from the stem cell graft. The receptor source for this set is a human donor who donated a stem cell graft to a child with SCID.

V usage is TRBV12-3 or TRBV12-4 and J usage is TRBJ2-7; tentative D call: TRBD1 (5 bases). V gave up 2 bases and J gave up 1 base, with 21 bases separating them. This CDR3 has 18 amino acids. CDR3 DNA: TGTGCCAGCAGTTTAAGGGTGCCGCTTGACAGCAAATCCTACGAGCAGTACTTC. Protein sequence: CASSLRVPLDSKSYEQYF.

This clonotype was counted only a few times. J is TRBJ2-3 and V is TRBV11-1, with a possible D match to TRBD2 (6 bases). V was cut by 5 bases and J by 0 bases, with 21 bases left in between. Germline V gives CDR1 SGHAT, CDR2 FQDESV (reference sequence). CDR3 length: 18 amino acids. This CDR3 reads CASSRLIQEGLSTDTQYF. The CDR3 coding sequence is TGTGCCAGCAGCCGATTGATACAAGAGGGACTTAGCACAGATACGCAGTATTTT.

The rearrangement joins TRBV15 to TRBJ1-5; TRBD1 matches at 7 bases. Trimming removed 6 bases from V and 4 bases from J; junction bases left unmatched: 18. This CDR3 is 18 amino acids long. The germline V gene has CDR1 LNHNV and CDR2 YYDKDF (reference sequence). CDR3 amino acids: CATSPQGMCPFRNQPQHF. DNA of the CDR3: TGTGCCACCAGTCCACAGGGGATGTGCCCCTTTAGGAATCAGCCCCAGCATTTT.

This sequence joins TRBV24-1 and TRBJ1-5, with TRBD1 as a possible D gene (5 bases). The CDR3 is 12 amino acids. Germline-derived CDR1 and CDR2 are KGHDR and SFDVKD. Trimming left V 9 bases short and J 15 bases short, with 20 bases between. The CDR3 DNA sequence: TGTGCCACCGAACTCCGGGACTTTTGGTGGCATTTT. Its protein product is CATELRDFWWHF.

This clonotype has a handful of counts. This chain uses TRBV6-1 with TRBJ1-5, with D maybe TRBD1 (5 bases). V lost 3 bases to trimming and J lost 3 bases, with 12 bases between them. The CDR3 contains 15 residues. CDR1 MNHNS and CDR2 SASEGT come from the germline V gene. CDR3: CASSDPTEPNQPQHF. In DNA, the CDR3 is TGTGCCAGCAGTGATCCGACAGAGCCCAATCAGCCCCAGCATTTT.